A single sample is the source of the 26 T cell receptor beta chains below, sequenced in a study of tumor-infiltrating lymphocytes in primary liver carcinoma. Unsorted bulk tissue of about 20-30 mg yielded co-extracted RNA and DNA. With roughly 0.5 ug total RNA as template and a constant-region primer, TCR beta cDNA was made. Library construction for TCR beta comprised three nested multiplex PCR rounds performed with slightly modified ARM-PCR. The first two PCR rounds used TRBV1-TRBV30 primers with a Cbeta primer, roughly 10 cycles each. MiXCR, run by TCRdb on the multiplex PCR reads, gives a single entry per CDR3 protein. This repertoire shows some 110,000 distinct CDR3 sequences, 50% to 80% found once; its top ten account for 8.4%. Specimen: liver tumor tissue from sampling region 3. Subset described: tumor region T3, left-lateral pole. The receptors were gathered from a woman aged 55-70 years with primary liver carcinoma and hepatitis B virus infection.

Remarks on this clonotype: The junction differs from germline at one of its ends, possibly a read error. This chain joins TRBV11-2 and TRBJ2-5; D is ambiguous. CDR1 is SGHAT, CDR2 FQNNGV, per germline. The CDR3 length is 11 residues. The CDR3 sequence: CVSSSVETQYF. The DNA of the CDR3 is TGTGTCAGCAGCTCAGTTGAGACCCAGTACTTC. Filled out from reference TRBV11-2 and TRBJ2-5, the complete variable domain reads EAGVAQSPRYKIIEKRQSVAFWCNPISGHATLYWYQQILGQGPKLLIQFQNNGVVDDSQLPKDRFSAERLKGVDSTLKIQPAKLEDSAVYLCVSSSVETQYFGPGTRLLVL.

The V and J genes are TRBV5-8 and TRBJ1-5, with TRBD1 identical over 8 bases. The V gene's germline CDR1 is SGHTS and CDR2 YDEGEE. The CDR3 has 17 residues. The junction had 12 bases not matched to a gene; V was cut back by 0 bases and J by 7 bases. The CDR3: CASSLVGTGVLGQPQHF. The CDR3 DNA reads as TGTGCCAGCAGCTTGGTGGGGACAGGCGTCCTCGGGCAGCCCCAGCATTTT.

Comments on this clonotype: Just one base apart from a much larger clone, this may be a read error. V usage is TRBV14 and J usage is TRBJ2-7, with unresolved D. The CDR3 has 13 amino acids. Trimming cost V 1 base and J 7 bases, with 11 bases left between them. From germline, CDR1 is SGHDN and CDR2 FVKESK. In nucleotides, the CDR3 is TGTGCCAGCAGCCAAGTTTTGATGGTAGAGCAGTACTTC. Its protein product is CASSQVLMVEQYF.

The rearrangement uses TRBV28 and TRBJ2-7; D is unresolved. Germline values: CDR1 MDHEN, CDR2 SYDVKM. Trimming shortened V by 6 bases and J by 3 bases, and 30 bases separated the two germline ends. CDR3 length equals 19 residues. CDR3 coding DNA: TGTGCCAGCAGCTCTACCGGTGGGCACCAGCCTGGGCGCCTCTACGAGCAGTACTTC. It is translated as CASSSTGGHQPGRLYEQYF.

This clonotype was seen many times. CDR3 DNA: TGTGCCAGCAGCCAGGAAAGGACAGTAGCCAAAAACATTCAGTACTTC. Residues: CASSQERTVAKNIQYF. The chain joins TRBV4-2 to TRBJ2-4; perhaps TRBD1 as D (6 bases). The CDR3 consists of 16 residues. Germline V gene sequence: CDR1 LGHNA, CDR2 YNFKEQ. Between the trimmed V and J ends, which lost 3 bases and 0 bases, there was a span of 12 bases.

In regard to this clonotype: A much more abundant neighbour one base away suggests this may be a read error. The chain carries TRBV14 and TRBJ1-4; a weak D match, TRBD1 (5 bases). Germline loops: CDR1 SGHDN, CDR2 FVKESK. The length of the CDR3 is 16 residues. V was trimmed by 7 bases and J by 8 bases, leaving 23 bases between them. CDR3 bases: TGTGCCAGCAACCGAGTAGCAGGGAGTCTGGGAGAAAAACTGTTTTTT. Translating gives CASNRVAGSLGEKLFF.

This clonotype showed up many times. For the CDR3, the DNA is TGCAGCGTTGATTCCATGGGTAGCTACACCTTC. Protein: CSVDSMGSYTF. This chain connects TRBV29-1 to TRBJ1-2, with D unresolved. The CDR3 sequence is 11 residues long. The V and J ends lost 3 bases and 9 bases respectively, with 11 bases between them. Germline values: CDR1 SQVTM, CDR2 ANQGSEA.

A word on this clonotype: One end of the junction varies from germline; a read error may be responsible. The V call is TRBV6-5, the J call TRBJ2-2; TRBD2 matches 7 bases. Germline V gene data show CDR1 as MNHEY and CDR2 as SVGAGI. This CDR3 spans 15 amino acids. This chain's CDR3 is CASSFRGRVTGELFF. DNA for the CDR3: TGTGCCAGCAGTTTTCGTGGGAGGGTGACCGGAGAGCTGTTTTTT.

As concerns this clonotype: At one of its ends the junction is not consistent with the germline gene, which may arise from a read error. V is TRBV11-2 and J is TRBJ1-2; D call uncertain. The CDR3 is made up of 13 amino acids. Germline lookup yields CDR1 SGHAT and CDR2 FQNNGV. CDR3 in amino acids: CASDQAGSYGYVF. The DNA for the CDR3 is TGTGCCAGCGATCAGGCAGGATCGTATGGCTACGTCTTC.

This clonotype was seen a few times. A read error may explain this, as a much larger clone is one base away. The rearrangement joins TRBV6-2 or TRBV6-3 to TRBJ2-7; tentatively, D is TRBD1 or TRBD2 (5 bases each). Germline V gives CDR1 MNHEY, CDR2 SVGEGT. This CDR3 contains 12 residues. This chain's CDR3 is CVSSARGDEQYF. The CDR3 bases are TGTGTCAGCAGTGCAAGGGGAGATGAGCAGTACTTC.

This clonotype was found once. CDR3 DNA: TGTGTCCGGATACCTAATCTTGCGTCTCAGAGGATCTATGGCTACACCTTC. This gives the protein CVRIPNLASQRIYGYTF. The rearrangement uses TRBV30 and TRBJ1-2; no firm D call. The CDR3 covers 17 residues. Germline CDR1 reads GTSNPN; CDR2 reads SVGIG (reference sequence).

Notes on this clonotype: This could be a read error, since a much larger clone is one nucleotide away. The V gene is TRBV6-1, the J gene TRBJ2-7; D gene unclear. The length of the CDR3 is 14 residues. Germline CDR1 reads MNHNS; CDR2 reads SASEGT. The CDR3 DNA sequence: TGTGCCAGCAGTCGGGCAGGTGTAACCTACGAGCGGTACTTC. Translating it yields CASSRAGVTYERYF.

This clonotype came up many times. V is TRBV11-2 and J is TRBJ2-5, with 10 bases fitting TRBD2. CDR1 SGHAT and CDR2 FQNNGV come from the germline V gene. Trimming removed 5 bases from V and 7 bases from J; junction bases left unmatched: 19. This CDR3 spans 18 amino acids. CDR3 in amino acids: CASSPTHSSGRLAGTQYF. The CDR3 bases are TGTGCCAGCAGCCCTACTCATAGTAGCGGGAGGCTTGCGGGGACCCAGTACTTC.

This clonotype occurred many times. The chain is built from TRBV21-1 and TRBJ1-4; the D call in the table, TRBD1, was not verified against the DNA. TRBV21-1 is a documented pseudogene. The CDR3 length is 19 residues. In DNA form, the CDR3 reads TGTGCCAGCAGCAAAGAAGAAGGAGAGGAGACAGGATCTAATGAAAAACTGTTTTTT. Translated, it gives CASSKEEGEETGSNEKLFF.

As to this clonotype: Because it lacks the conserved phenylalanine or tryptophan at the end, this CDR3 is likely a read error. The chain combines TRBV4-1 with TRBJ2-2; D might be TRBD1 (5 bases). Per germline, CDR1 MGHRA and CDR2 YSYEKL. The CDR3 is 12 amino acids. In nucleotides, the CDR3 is TGCGCAGGGGAAGGCGACACCGGGGAGCTGTTTTCT. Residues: CAGEGDTGELFS.

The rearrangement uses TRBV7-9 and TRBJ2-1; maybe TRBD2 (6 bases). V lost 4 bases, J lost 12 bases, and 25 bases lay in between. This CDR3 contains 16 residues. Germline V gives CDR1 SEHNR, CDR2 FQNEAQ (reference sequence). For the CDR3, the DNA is TGTGCCAGCAGCTCATGGGGAGCAGGAGGGCCTGATGTGCAGTTCTTC. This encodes CASSSWGAGGPDVQFF. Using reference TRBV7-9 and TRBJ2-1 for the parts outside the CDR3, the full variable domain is DTGVSQNPRHKITKRGQNVTFRCDPISEHNRLYWYRQTLGQGPEFLTYFQNEAQLEKSRLLSDRFSAERPKGSFSTLEIQRTEQGDSAMYLCASSSWGAGGPDVQFFGPGTRLTVL.

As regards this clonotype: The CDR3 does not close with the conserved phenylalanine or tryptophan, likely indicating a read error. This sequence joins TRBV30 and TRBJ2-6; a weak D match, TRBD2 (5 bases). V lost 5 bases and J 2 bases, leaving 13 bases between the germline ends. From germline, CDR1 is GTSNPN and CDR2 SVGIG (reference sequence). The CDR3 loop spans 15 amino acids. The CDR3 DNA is TGTGCCTGGGCCCTAGGAGGAACTGGGGCCAACGTCCTGACTCCC. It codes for CAWALGGTGANVLTP.

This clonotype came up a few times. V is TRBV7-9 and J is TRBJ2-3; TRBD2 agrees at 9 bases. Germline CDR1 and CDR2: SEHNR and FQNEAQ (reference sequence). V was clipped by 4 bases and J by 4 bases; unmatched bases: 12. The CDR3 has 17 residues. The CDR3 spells CASSSNWGSGSSDTQYF. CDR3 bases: TGTGCCAGCAGCTCAAACTGGGGTAGCGGGAGTTCAGATACGCAGTATTTT.

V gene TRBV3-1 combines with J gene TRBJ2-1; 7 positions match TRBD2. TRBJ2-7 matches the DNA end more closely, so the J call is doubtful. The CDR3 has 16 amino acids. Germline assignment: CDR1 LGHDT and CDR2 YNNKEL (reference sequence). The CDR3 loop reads CASSQVGASGNNEQYF. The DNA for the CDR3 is TGTGCCAGCAGCCAAGTCGGAGCTAGCGGTAACAATGAGCAGTACTTC.

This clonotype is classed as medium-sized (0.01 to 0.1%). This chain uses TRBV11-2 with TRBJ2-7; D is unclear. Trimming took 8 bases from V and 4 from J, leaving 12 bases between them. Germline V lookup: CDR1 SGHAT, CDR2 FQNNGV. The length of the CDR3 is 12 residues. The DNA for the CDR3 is TGTGCCAGCGGTGGAGTCCTTTACGAGCAGTACTTC. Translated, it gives CASGGVLYEQYF. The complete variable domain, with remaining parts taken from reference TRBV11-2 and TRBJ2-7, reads EAGVAQSPRYKIIEKRQSVAFWCNPISGHATLYWYQQILGQGPKLLIQFQNNGVVDDSQLPKDRFSAERLKGVDSTLKIQPAKLEDSAVYLCASGGVLYEQYFGPGTRLTVT.

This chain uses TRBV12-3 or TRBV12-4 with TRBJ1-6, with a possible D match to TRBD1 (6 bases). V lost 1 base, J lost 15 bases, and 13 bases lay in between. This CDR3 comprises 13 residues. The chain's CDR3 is CASSLGQALLLHF. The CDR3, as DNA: TGTGCCAGCAGTTTAGGACAGGCTTTACTCCTCCACTTT.

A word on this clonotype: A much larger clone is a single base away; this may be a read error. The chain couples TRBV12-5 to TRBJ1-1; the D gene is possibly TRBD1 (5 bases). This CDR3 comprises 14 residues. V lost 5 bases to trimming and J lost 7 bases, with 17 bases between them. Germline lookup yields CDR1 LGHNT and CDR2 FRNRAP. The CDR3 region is CASGLTQGKVEAFF. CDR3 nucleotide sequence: TGTGCTAGTGGTCTAACCCAGGGAAAAGTTGAAGCTTTCTTT.

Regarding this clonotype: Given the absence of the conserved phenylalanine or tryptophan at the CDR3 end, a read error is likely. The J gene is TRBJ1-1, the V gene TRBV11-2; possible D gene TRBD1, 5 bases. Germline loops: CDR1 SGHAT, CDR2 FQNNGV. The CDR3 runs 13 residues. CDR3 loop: CACSPGYHTEAFL. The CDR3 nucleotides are TGCGCCTGCAGCCCAGGGTATCACACTGAAGCTTTCTTA.

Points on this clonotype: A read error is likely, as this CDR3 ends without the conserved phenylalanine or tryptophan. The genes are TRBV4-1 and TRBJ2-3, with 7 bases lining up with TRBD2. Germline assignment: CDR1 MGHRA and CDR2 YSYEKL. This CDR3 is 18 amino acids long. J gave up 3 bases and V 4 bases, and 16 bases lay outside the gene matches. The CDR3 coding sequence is TGCGCCAGCAGCCGGACTCCAACTAGCGAGAGTATAACAGATACGCAGTATATT. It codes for CASSRTPTSESITDTQYI.

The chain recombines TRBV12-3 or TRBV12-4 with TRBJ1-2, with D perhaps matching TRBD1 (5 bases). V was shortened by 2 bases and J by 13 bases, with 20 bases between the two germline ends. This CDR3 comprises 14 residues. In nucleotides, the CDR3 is TGTGCCAGCAGTTTACGGGAGGGGTCCTATGACTGCACCTTC. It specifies CASSLREGSYDCTF.

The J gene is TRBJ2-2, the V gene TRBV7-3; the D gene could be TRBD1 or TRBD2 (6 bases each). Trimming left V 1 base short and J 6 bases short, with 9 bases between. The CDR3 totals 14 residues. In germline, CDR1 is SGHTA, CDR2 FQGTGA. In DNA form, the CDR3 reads TGTGCCAGCAGCTTAATAGGGGGGCCCGGGGAGCTGTTTTTT. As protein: CASSLIGGPGELFF.